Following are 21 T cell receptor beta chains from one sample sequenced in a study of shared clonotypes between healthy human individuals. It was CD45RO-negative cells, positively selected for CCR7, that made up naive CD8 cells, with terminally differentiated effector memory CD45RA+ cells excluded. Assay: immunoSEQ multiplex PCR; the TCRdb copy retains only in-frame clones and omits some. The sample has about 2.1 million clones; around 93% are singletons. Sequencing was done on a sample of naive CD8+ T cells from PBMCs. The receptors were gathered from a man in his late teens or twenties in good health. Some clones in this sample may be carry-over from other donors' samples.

The CDR3 DNA reads TGCGCCAGCAGGTGGGCGGGGCCGGATACGCAGTATTTT. This encodes CASRWAGPDTQYF. The rearrangement links TRBV10-1 to TRBJ2-3; the D gene is possibly TRBD2 (6 bases). Trimming removed 6 bases from V and 6 bases from J, with 13 bases in between. Germline-derived CDR1 and CDR2 are WNHNN and SYGVQD (reference sequence). The CDR3 covers 13 residues.

CDR3 coding DNA: TGTGCCAGTAGTACCATACAGGGGGCGGCTGGGGAGCTGTTTTTT. Translating it yields CASSTIQGAAGELFF. The V and J genes are TRBV19 and TRBJ2-2; 9 bases fit TRBD1. The CDR3 is 15 amino acids. V lost 4 bases and J lost 8; bases outside the gene matches: 8. From germline, CDR1 is LNHDA and CDR2 SQIVND (reference sequence).

This CDR3 reads CASSQDSPGRGYNEQFF. Here the CDR3 DNA reads TGCGCCAGCAGCCAAGACAGTCCGGGTCGAGGCTACAATGAGCAGTTCTTC. The chain is built from TRBV4-1 and TRBJ2-1; no firm D call. CDR1 and CDR2 (germline): MGHRA, YSYEKL. V gave up 0 bases and J gave up 3 bases, with 15 bases separating them. This CDR3 is 17 amino acids long.

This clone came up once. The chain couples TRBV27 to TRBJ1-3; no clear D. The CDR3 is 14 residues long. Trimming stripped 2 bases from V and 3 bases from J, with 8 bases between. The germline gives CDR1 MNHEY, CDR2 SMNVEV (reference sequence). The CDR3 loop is CASSLAQSGNTIYF. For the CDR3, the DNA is TGTGCCAGCAGTTTAGCACAGAGTGGAAACACCATATATTTT.

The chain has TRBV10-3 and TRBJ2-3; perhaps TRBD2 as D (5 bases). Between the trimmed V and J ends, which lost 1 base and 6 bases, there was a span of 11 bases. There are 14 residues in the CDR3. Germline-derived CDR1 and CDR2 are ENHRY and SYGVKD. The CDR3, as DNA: TGTGCCATCAGTGAGTTGGAGGCAAAGGATACGCAGTATTTT. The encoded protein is CAISELEAKDTQYF.

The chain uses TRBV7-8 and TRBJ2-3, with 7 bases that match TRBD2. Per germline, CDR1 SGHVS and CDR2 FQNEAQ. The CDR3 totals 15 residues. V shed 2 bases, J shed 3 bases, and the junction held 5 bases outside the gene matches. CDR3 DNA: TGTGCCAGCAGCTTAAATCTAGCGGTTACAGATACGCAGTATTTT. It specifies CASSLNLAVTDTQYF.

CDR3 bases: TGTGCCAGCAGCTTAAGGGGACGCGGGACAGATACGCAGTATTTT. Protein sequence: CASSLRGRGTDTQYF. The rearrangement joins TRBV7-3 to TRBJ2-3; the D call may be TRBD1 or TRBD2 (5 bases each). Germline lookup yields CDR1 SGHTA and CDR2 FQGTGA. The CDR3 is made up of 15 amino acids. V shed 1 base and J shed 3 bases, with 11 bases lying between them. Full variable domain (remainder filled in from reference TRBV7-3 and TRBJ2-3): GAGVSQTPSNKVTEKGKYVELRCDPISGHTALYWYRQSLGQGPEFLIYFQGTGAADDSGLPNDRFFAVRPEGSVSTLKIQRTERGDSAVYLCASSLRGRGTDTQYFGPGTRLTVL.

The CDR3 reads CASSLGLAEGEQFF. CDR3 DNA sequence: TGTGCCAGCAGCTTAGGACTAGCGGAGGGGGAGCAGTTCTTC. The genes are TRBV7-7 and TRBJ2-1, with 9 bases lining up with TRBD2. Unmatched junction bases numbered 5, after V lost 1 base and J lost 10 bases. The CDR3 has 14 residues. Germline V gene sequence: CDR1 SSHAT, CDR2 FNYEAQ (reference sequence).

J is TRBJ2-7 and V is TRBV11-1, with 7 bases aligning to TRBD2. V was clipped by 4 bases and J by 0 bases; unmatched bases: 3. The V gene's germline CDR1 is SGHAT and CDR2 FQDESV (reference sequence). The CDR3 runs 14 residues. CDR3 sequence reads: CASSWGGSSYEQYF. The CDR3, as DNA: TGTGCCAGCAGCTGGGGCGGGAGCTCCTACGAGCAGTACTTC.

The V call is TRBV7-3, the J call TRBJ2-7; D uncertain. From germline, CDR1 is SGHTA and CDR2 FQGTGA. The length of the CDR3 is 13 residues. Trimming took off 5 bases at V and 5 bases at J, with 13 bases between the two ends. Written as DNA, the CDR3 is TGTGCCAGCAGCCCCAATCACTACCACGAGCAGTACTTC. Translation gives CASSPNHYHEQYF.

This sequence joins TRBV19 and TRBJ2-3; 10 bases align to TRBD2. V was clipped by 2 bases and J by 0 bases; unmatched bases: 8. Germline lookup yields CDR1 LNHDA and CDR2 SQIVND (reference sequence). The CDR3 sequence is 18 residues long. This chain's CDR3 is CASSIRGLAPTSTDTQYF. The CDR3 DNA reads TGTGCCAGTAGTATACGGGGACTAGCGCCTACTAGCACAGATACGCAGTATTTT.

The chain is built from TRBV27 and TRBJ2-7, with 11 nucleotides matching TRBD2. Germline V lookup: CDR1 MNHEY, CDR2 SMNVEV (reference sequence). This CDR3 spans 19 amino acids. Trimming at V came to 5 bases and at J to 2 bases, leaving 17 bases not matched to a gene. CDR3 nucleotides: TGTGCCAGCAGTCCGGGACAGGGAAGGGCTAGCGGGGGGACCTACGAGCAGTACTTC. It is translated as CASSPGQGRASGGTYEQYF.

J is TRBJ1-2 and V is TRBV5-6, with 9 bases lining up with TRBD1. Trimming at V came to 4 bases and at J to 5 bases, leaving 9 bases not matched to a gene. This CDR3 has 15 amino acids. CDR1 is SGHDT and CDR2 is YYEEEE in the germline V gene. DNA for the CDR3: TGTGCCAGCAGCCCCTCAGGGACAGGGAGGTATGGCTACACCTTC. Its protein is CASSPSGTGRYGYTF. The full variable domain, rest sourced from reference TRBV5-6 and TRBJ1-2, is DAGVTQSPTHLIKTRGQQVTLRCSPKSGHDTVSWYQQALGQGPQFIFQYYEEEERQRGNFPDRFSGHQFPNYSSELNVNALLLGDSALYLCASSPSGTGRYGYTFGSGTRLTVV.

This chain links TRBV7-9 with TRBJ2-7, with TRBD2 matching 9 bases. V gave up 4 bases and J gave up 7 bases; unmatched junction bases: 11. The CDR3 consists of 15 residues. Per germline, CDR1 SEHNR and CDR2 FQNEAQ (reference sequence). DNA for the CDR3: TGTGCCAGCAGCTACCGGACTAGCGACATCTCGGAGCAGTACTTC. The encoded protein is CASSYRTSDISEQYF.

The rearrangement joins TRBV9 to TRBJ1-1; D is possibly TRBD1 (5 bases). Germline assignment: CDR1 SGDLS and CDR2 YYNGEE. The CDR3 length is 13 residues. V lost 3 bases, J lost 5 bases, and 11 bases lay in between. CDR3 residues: CASSEQVETEAFF. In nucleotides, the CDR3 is TGTGCCAGCAGCGAACAGGTTGAAACTGAAGCTTTCTTT. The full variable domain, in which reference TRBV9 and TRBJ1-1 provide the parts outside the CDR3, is DSGVTQTPKHLITATGQRVTLRCSPRSGDLSVYWYQQSLDQGLQFLIQYYNGEERAKGNILERFSAQQFPDLHSELNLSSLELGDSALYFCASSEQVETEAFFGQGTRLTVV.

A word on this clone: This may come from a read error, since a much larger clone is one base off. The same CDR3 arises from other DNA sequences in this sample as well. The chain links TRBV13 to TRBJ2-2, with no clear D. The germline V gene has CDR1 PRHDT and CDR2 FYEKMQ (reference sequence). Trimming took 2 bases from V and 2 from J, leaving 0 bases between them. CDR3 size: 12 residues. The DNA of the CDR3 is TGTGCCAGCAGCTTAAACACCGGGGAGCTGTTTTTT. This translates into CASSLNTGELFF. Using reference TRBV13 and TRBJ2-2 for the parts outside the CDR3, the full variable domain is AAGVIQSPRHLIKEKRETATLKCYPIPRHDTVYWYQQGPGQDPQFLISFYEKMQSDKGSIPDRFSAQQFSDYHSELNMSSLELGDSALYFCASSLNTGELFFGEGSRLTVL.

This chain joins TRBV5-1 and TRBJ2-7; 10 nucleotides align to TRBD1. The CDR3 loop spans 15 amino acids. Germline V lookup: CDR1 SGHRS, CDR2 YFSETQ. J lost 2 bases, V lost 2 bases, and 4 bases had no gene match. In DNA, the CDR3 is TGCGCCAGCAGCTTCGGACAGGGGGGGACCTACGAGCAGTACTTC. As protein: CASSFGQGGTYEQYF.

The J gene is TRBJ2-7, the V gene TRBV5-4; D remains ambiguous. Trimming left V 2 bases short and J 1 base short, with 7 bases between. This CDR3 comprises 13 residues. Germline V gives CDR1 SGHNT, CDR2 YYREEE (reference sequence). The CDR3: CASSFSGSYEQYF. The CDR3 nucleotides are TGTGCCAGCAGCTTTTCCGGATCCTACGAGCAGTACTTC.

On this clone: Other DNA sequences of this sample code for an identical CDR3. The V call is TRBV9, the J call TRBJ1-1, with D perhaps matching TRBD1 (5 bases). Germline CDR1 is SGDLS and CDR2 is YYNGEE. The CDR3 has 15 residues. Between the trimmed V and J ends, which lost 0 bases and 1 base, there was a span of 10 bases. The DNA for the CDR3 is TGTGCCAGCAGCGTAGACGGTAGGGGGAACACTGAAGCTTTCTTT. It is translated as CASSVDGRGNTEAFF.

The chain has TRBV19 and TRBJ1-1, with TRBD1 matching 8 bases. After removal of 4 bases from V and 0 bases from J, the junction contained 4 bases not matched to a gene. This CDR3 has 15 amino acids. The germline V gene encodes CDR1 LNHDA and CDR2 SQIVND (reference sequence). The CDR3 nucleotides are TGTGCCAGTAGTAGCGACAGGGGAATGAACACTGAAGCTTTCTTT. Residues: CASSSDRGMNTEAFF.

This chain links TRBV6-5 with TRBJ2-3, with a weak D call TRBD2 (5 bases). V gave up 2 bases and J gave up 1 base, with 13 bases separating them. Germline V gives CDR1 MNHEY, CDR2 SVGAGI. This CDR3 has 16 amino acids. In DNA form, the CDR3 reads TGTGCCAGCAGTTACGGAGGCGGAGCTGGCACAGATACGCAGTATTTT. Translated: CASSYGGGAGTDTQYF.